Listed below are T cell receptor beta chains from one sample, sequenced in a study of molecular identifiers for immune sequencing clone quantification. TCRdb analysed the PCR reads with MiXCR anew, one entry per CDR3 protein. Of about 320,000 distinct CDR3 sequences detected, over 20% appear once; the ten largest clones hold roughly 0.8%. The sequenced material came from naive CD8+ T cells from blood, with Jurkat cell RNA spiked in. These receptors were collected from a human donor in good health. Some libraries in this study had Jurkat cell RNA spiked in. Both conserved end residues are part of each CDR3. D genes are given only for firm matches. Rows may omit the clone size; those that give it use once, few, many or a size class.

V	size	J	D	CDR3	DNA
TRBV6-1	many	TRBJ2-3	TRBD1	CASSEARRGLTDTQYF	TGTGCCAGCAGTGAAGCGCGCAGGGGGCTGACAGATACGCAGTATTTT
TRBV19	many	TRBJ2-6	.	CASSTGVRLPLAGANVLTF	TGTGCCAGTAGTACAGGGGTCCGACTACCCCTCGCTGGGGCCAACGTCCTGACTTTC
TRBV7-9	many	TRBJ2-1	TRBD2	CASLSGGGYNEQFF	TGTGCCAGCCTGAGCGGGGGGGGATACAATGAGCAGTTCTTC
TRBV6-5	.	TRBJ2-1	TRBD1	CASSYEGQGFNEQFF	TGTGCCAGCAGTTACGAGGGACAGGGGTTTAATGAGCAGTTCTTC
TRBV29-1	many	TRBJ1-2	TRBD1	CSVRTGSNYGYTF	TGCAGCGTTAGGACAGGGAGTAACTATGGCTACACCTTC
TRBV5-5	many	TRBJ1-2	TRBD1	CASSSGSETGDYGYTF	TGTGCCAGCAGCTCCGGAAGCGAGACAGGGGACTATGGCTACACCTTC
TRBV3-1	.	TRBJ2-6	.	CASSHLVQGGPGANVLTF	TGTGCCAGCAGCCATCTAGTCCAGGGAGGCCCTGGGGCCAACGTCCTGACTTTC
TRBV30	.	TRBJ2-7	.	CAWSVLAPNSYEQYF	TGTGCCTGGAGTGTACTGGCTCCCAACTCCTACGAGCAGTACTTC
TRBV2	many	TRBJ2-2	.	CAGSGPSGYTGELFF	TGTGCCGGCTCAGGGCCCAGCGGGTACACCGGGGAGCTGTTTTTT
TRBV12-3/TRBV12-4	many	TRBJ2-3	.	CASSLTGPADTQYF	TGTGCCAGCAGTCTCACAGGGCCCGCAGATACGCAGTATTTT
TRBV28	.	TRBJ2-7	TRBD2	CASKGRLAGPRPYEQYF	TGTGCCAGCAAGGGCAGGCTAGCGGGACCTCGACCCTACGAGCAGTACTTC
TRBV24-1	many	TRBJ2-1	.	CAAANPAGTQNEQFF	TGTGCCGCGGCCAACCCTGCCGGGACGCAAAATGAGCAGTTCTTC
TRBV7-9	many	TRBJ1-4	.	CASSFSLSNEKLFF	TGTGCCAGCAGCTTTTCACTGAGTAATGAAAAACTGTTTTTT
TRBV6-1	few	TRBJ2-1	.	CASSPRLGVYNEQFF	TGTGCCAGCAGTCCCCGGCTAGGGGTTTACAATGAGCAGTTCTTC
TRBV29-1	many	TRBJ1-5	.	CSVPDERGAQHF	TGCAGCGTTCCGGACGAAAGGGGAGCCCAGCATTTT
TRBV4-1	.	TRBJ2-7	.	CASSPDLSQREQYF	TGCGCCAGCAGCCCAGACTTGTCCCAGAGGGAGCAGTACTTC
TRBV29-1	many	TRBJ2-1	.	CSVKDAYNEQFF	TGCAGCGTCAAGGACGCTTACAATGAGCAGTTCTTC
TRBV6-5	few	TRBJ2-7	TRBD2	CASSYGLAGGEQYF	TGTGCCAGCAGTTACGGTCTAGCGGGAGGCGAGCAGTACTTC
TRBV29-1	many	TRBJ1-1	.	CSAGTSEAFF	TGCAGCGCAGGGACTTCAGAAGCTTTCTTT
TRBV6-2/TRBV6-3	many	TRBJ2-1	.	CASSYGGLDEQFF	TGTGCCAGCAGTTACGGGGGTCTGGATGAGCAGTTCTTC
TRBV3-1	many	TRBJ1-2	.	CASSQGRGAGYGYTF	TGTGCCAGCAGCCAAGGCCGGGGCGCGGGCTATGGCTACACCTTC
TRBV19	many	TRBJ2-7	.	CASSSGIAYEQYF	TGTGCCAGTAGTAGCGGGATCGCCTACGAGCAGTACTTC
TRBV6-2/TRBV6-3	.	TRBJ2-2	TRBD1	CASSATAFSPGTEGTGELFF	TGTGCCAGCAGTGCCACTGCTTTTTCTCCCGGGACAGAGGGCACCGGGGAGCTGTTTTTT
TRBV28	.	TRBJ1-1	.	CASSLGSRGIGTEAFF	TGTGCCAGCAGTTTAGGTTCGCGGGGGATCGGGACTGAAGCTTTCTTT
TRBV20-1	few	TRBJ2-7	.	CSARDSTGIITYEQYF	TGCAGTGCTAGAGATTCTACAGGGATAATAACCTACGAGCAGTACTTC
TRBV7-8	many	TRBJ2-1	TRBD2	CASSSGTSEYNEQFF	TGTGCCAGCAGCTCCGGGACTAGCGAGTACAATGAGCAGTTCTTC
TRBV29-1	many	TRBJ2-1	TRBD2	CSVSGRVYNEQFF	TGCAGCGTGAGCGGGAGGGTCTACAATGAGCAGTTCTTC
TRBV6-5	many	TRBJ1-2	.	CASRDNYGYTF	TGTGCCAGCAGGGACAACTATGGCTACACCTTC
TRBV6-5	many	TRBJ2-5	.	CASSSGDLETQYF	TGTGCCAGCAGTTCAGGGGATCTGGAGACCCAGTACTTC
TRBV27	many	TRBJ1-5	.	CASSLSGTRPQHF	TGTGCCAGCAGTTTATCAGGGACAAGGCCCCAGCATTTT
TRBV7-6	many	TRBJ2-3	TRBD2	CASSLAVFRGGTDTQYF	TGTGCCAGCAGCTTAGCGGTCTTCCGGGGGGGCACAGATACGCAGTATTTT
TRBV4-3	many	TRBJ2-3	TRBD2	CASSQGGLAWDTQYF	TGCGCCAGCAGCCAAGGGGGACTAGCTTGGGATACGCAGTATTTT
TRBV20-1	.	TRBJ2-1	TRBD2	CSALIPGLAAYNEQFF	TGCAGTGCTCTAATTCCGGGACTAGCGGCGTACAATGAGCAGTTCTTC
TRBV20-1	many	TRBJ2-7	.	CSARAEVYEQYF	TGCAGTGCTAGAGCAGAAGTTTACGAGCAGTACTTC
TRBV13	.	TRBJ1-2	.	CASSSRYGYTF	TGTGCCAGCAGCTCCAGATATGGCTACACCTTC
TRBV9	many	TRBJ2-5	TRBD2	CASSWGGPQETQYF	TGTGCCAGCAGCTGGGGGGGTCCCCAAGAGACCCAGTACTTC
TRBV29-1	many	TRBJ2-3	.	CSVKSGPATDTQYF	TGCAGCGTTAAGTCGGGGCCCGCCACAGATACGCAGTATTTT
TRBV28	many	TRBJ1-6	.	CASERGSSYNSPLHF	TGTGCCAGCGAGCGAGGGAGCTCCTATAATTCACCCCTCCACTTT
TRBV6-2/TRBV6-3	.	TRBJ1-1	.	CASRQTRGSNTEAFF	TGTGCCAGCAGGCAGACAAGGGGATCGAACACTGAAGCTTTCTTT
TRBV28	many	TRBJ1-6	TRBD1	CASSKTGINSPLHF	TGTGCCAGCAGTAAGACAGGGATTAATTCACCCCTCCACTTT
TRBV7-9	once	TRBJ2-7	.	CASSLVGYERYF	TGTGCCAGCAGCTTGGTCGGCTACGAGCGGTACTTC
TRBV9	many	TRBJ2-7	TRBD1	CASSVRQGPTYEQYF	TGTGCCAGCAGCGTAAGACAGGGGCCCACCTACGAGCAGTACTTC
TRBV5-5	.	TRBJ2-5	TRBD2	CASSFLSSGGAETQYF	TGTGCCAGCAGCTTCCTGTCTAGCGGGGGGGCAGAGACCCAGTACTTC
TRBV25-1	many	TRBJ1-1	.	CASSVADTEAFF	TGTGCCAGCAGTGTTGCGGACACTGAAGCTTTCTTT